One and the same sample provided the 11 T cell receptor beta chains below, sequenced in a study of glioma-infiltrating T cells. TCR alpha and beta CDR3 regions were amplified from RNA using iRepertoire nested multiplex PCR. TCRdb reanalysed the multiplex PCR reads using MiXCR and keeps one entry per CDR3 protein. This repertoire shows 300,000 to 450,000 distinct CDR3 sequences, roughly 41% found once; its top ten account for around 13%. The material sequenced was glioma tissue, nonneoplastic brain tissue, or PBMCs (not recorded which). These receptors all come from a human donor with low-grade glioma or glioblastoma, undergoing nonglioma brain surgery, or in good health (not recorded which).

The V gene is TRBV7-2, the J gene TRBJ2-1, with D maybe TRBD2 (5 bases). The length of the CDR3 is 17 residues. Germline V gene lookup returns CDR1 SGHTA and CDR2 FQGNSA. V was trimmed by 2 bases and J by 8 bases, leaving 22 bases between them. CDR3 in DNA: TGTGCCAGCAGCTTAACGCTAGTAAGAGGGCCATGGGATGAGCAGTTCTTC. Translating gives CASSLTLVRGPWDEQFF.

The chain carries TRBV7-9 and TRBJ2-1; 11 positions agree with TRBD2. The length of the CDR3 is 15 residues. V shed 5 bases and J 7 bases; nucleotides not matched to a gene: 7. Germline V gene data show CDR1 as SEHNR and CDR2 as FQNEAQ (reference sequence). The DNA of the CDR3 is TGTGCCAGCAGCCAAACTAGCGGGAGTATAAATGAGCAGTTCTTC. Translating it yields CASSQTSGSINEQFF.

This rearrangement joins TRBV12-3 or TRBV12-4 to TRBJ2-3; D may be TRBD1 (6 bases). The V gene lost 1 base and the J gene lost 3 bases, with 14 bases spanning the gap. The CDR3 length is 16 residues. This CDR3 is CASSLERRQGTDTQYF. The DNA for the CDR3 is TGTGCCAGCAGTTTAGAACGACGGCAGGGGACAGATACGCAGTATTTT.

The chain joins TRBV7-2 to TRBJ2-1; D gene uncertain. The germline V and J ends were trimmed by 7 bases and 5 bases, with 15 bases remaining between them. This CDR3 spans 14 amino acids. CDR1 and CDR2 (germline): SGHTA, FQGNSA. The CDR3 sequence is CASTFGSVNNEQFF. CDR3 bases: TGTGCCAGCACCTTCGGAAGTGTCAACAATGAGCAGTTCTTC.

The chain carries TRBV20-1 and TRBJ1-1, with D unclear. Germline-derived CDR1 and CDR2 are DFQATT and SNEGSKA (reference sequence). V was pared by 5 bases and J by 2 bases, with 6 bases between. CDR3 length equals 11 residues. CDR3 amino acids: CSAGPNTEAFF. CDR3 bases: TGCAGTGCTGGCCCTAACACTGAAGCTTTCTTT.

This sequence joins TRBV6-2 or TRBV6-3 and TRBJ2-5; D possibly corresponds to TRBD2 (6 bases). Germline V lookup: CDR1 MNHEY, CDR2 SVGEGT. The CDR3 is made up of 13 amino acids. Trimming stripped 4 bases from V and 6 bases from J, with 12 bases between. CDR3 nucleotide sequence: TGTGCCAGCAGTTTTGGAGGGGAAAAGACCCAGTACTTC. Translated, it gives CASSFGGEKTQYF.

J is TRBJ1-2 and V is TRBV7-9; no clear D gene. The germline CDR1 and CDR2 sequences are SEHNR and FQNEAQ (reference sequence). The CDR3 extends over 14 amino acids. V lost 5 bases and J lost 0, with 10 bases in between. The CDR3 bases are TGTGCCAGCAGCCGAATCGGAACTAACTATGGCTACACCTTC. This gives the protein CASSRIGTNYGYTF. Full variable domain (remainder filled in from reference TRBV7-9 and TRBJ1-2): DTGVSQNPRHKITKRGQNVTFRCDPISEHNRLYWYRQTLGQGPEFLTYFQNEAQLEKSRLLSDRFSAERPKGSFSTLEIQRTEQGDSAMYLCASSRIGTNYGYTFGSGTRLTVV.

With respect to this clonotype: Possible read error: a much larger clone is one base away. The genes are TRBV28 and TRBJ1-1; no firm D call. The germline V gene has CDR1 MDHEN and CDR2 SYDVKM. There are 15 residues in the CDR3. CDR3 sequence: CASSPPGESNNEAFF. In DNA form, the CDR3 reads TGTGCCAGCAGTCCCCCCGGGGAATCGAACAATGAAGCTTTCTTT.

With regard to this clonotype: One end of the junction does not line up with germline, which may come from a read error. CDR3: CSARVGLRGDEQSF. The CDR3 region has the DNA TGCAGTGCTAGAGTGGGTTTAAGGGGTGATGAGCAGTCCTTC. The gene calls are TRBV20-1 and TRBJ2-1; TRBD1 is a possible D gene (5 bases). Per the germline V gene, CDR1 is DFQATT and CDR2 is SNEGSKA (reference sequence). The CDR3 length is 14 residues.

This clonotype was seen only a few times. The genes are TRBV20-1 and TRBJ2-7; D is undetermined. Trimming removed 4 bases from V and 5 bases from J, with 12 bases in between. The CDR3 runs to 12 residues. Germline CDR1 reads DFQATT; CDR2 reads SNEGSKA (reference sequence). The CDR3 region has the DNA TGCAGTGCTAAACGCTCGGGCCACGAGCAGTACTTC. Translating it yields CSAKRSGHEQYF.

Points on this clonotype: A read error may explain this, as a much larger clone is one base away. The chain recombines TRBV28 with TRBJ1-5; possibly TRBD1 for D (5 bases). Germline loops: CDR1 MDHEN, CDR2 SYDVKM. The CDR3 is 14 amino acids. As DNA, the CDR3 is TGTGCCAGCAGCAAACGTTCAGGGTTTCAGCCCCAGAATTTT. Its translation is CASSKRSGFQPQNF.